The present entry profiles one T cell receptor beta chain with its context. Authors' analysis steps: Reference gene primers were amplified, and this amplification served to estimate nucleated cell counts. Assay: immunoSEQ multiplex PCR; the TCRdb copy retains only in-frame clones and omits some. That table furnishes V, J and clone size, whereas the DNA furnished D and trimming. The sample has 100,000 to 120,000 clones, approximately 65% seen once. The data were taken from a study of blood T cell repertoires in COVID-19. Study as a whole: Samples of COVID-19 (acute and convalescent) were obtained from the United States, Italy and Spain.

V lost 3 bases and J 10 bases, leaving 17 bases between the germline ends. The CDR3 loop spans 15 amino acids. Germline lookup yields CDR1 SGDLS and CDR2 YYNGEE. This TCR was recovered from a woman aged 60-75 years with acute or convalescent COVID-19. The chain couples TRBV9 to TRBJ1-6; TRBD1 is a possible D gene (5 bases). Sequencing used peripheral blood. CDR3 region: CASSAAGTDLSPLHF. In DNA form, the CDR3 reads TGTGCCAGCAGCGCGGCGGGGACGGACCTCTCACCCCTCCACTTT.